The 22 T cell receptor beta chains reported below all come from one sample, sequenced in a study of cytotoxic CD8 clonotypes in ibrutinib-treated CLL. Measured with immunoSEQ multiplex PCR; TCRdb has only the in-frame clones, and not every one. The repertoire holds around 50,000 clones, 55% to 65% seen once, with around 21% in the top ten. This specimen consisted of PBMCs, obtained after 24 months of ibrutinib treatment. Every receptor here comes from a human donor with chronic lymphocytic leukemia.

The chain carries TRBV9 and TRBJ2-3; the D call may be TRBD1 or TRBD2 (5 bases each). This CDR3 has 14 amino acids. The germline CDR1 and CDR2 sequences are SGDLS and YYNGEE. V was pared by 5 bases and J by 3 bases, with 13 bases between. The CDR3 region has the DNA TGTGCCAGCAGTGCTAGGGACGGAACAGATACGCAGTATTTT. Translation gives CASSARDGTDTQYF. The whole variable domain, remainder taken from reference TRBV9 and TRBJ2-3, is DSGVTQTPKHLITATGQRVTLRCSPRSGDLSVYWYQQSLDQGLQFLIQYYNGEERAKGNILERFSAQQFPDLHSELNLSSLELGDSALYFCASSARDGTDTQYFGPGTRLTVL.

The chain combines TRBV4-1 with TRBJ1-1, with 9 positions matching TRBD1. Germline trimming cut 0 bases from V and 6 bases from J; bases unmatched to any gene: 8. Germline V gene sequence: CDR1 MGHRA, CDR2 YSYEKL. The CDR3 is 16 residues long. Here the CDR3 DNA reads TGCGCCAGCAGCCAAGAGAAACCGGGACAGGGTTCTGAAGCTTTCTTT. Its translation: CASSQEKPGQGSEAFF.

The V and J genes are TRBV10-1 and TRBJ2-4, with D perhaps matching TRBD1 (5 bases). The CDR3 is made up of 15 amino acids. The germline V gene encodes CDR1 WNHNN and CDR2 SYGVQD (reference sequence). V was trimmed by 4 bases and J by 3 bases, leaving 13 bases between them. The CDR3 nucleotides are TGCGCCAGCAGTGTCAGGGCTGAGGACAAAAACATTCAGTACTTC. Protein product: CASSVRAEDKNIQYF.

Here the CDR3 DNA reads TGTGCCAGCAGCCAGGGGGACACTGAAGCTTTCTTT. Protein: CASSQGDTEAFF. This chain joins TRBV4-2 and TRBJ1-1; tentative D call: TRBD1 (5 bases). The CDR3 length is 12 residues. CDR1 is LGHNA and CDR2 is YNFKEQ in the germline V gene. Trimming took 3 bases from V and 3 from J, leaving 5 bases between them.

The chain is built from TRBV19 and TRBJ1-1, with 7 bases lining up with TRBD1. This CDR3 is 15 amino acids long. From germline, CDR1 is LNHDA and CDR2 SQIVND (reference sequence). The ends lost 6 bases at V and 0 bases at J; junction bases unmatched: 7. The CDR3 is CASSEKTGMNTEAFF. DNA of the CDR3: TGTGCCAGTAGCGAAAAGACAGGGATGAACACTGAAGCTTTCTTT.

V is TRBV9 and J is TRBJ2-7; the D is unclear. Germline V gene sequence: CDR1 SGDLS, CDR2 YYNGEE. The CDR3 contains 14 residues. The V and J ends lost 4 bases and 6 bases respectively, with 17 bases between them. The CDR3 loop reads CASSPGHIRREQYV. In nucleotides, the CDR3 is TGTGCCAGCAGCCCCGGGCACATCCGTCGCGAGCAGTACGTC.

This clone was seen more than once but under ten times. This chain uses TRBV6-1 with TRBJ2-7; D possibly corresponds to TRBD1 (6 bases). V lost 6 bases to trimming and J lost 6 bases, with 21 bases between them. Germline lookup yields CDR1 MNHNS and CDR2 SASEGT. This CDR3 has 15 residues. The CDR3 is CASRIGGHPQSEQYF. Written as DNA, the CDR3 is TGTGCCAGCAGGATTGGGGGCCACCCCCAGAGCGAGCAGTACTTC.

This rearrangement joins TRBV6-1 to TRBJ1-2, with 7 bases that match TRBD1. Germline assignment: CDR1 MNHNS and CDR2 SASEGT. Trimming removed 6 bases from V and 7 bases from J; junction bases left unmatched: 2. CDR3 length: 11 amino acids. The CDR3 DNA reads as TGTGCCAGCAGGGCAGGGGGTGGCTACACCTTC. This sequence encodes CASRAGGGYTF.

V usage is TRBV7-9 and J usage is TRBJ2-2, with D perhaps matching TRBD1 (6 bases). The V gene lost 1 base and the J gene lost 4 bases, with 16 bases spanning the gap. Germline V CDR1 and CDR2: SEHNR, FQNEAQ (reference sequence). The CDR3 covers 17 residues. The CDR3 is CASSLEGVGHVTGELFF. The DNA of the CDR3 is TGTGCCAGCAGCTTAGAGGGGGTTGGACACGTCACCGGGGAGCTGTTTTTT.

The chain combines TRBV4-1 with TRBJ2-7, with D perhaps matching TRBD1 (6 bases). The CDR3 has 15 amino acids. V lost 9 bases and J 2 bases, leaving 20 bases between the germline ends. Germline loops: CDR1 MGHRA, CDR2 YSYEKL. CDR3 sequence: CASPPGTMTTYEQYF. As DNA, the CDR3 is TGCGCCAGTCCCCCCGGGACAATGACCACCTACGAGCAGTACTTC.

This clone was seen only a few times. J is TRBJ1-5 and V is TRBV6-5; a weak D match, TRBD1 (6 bases). V was clipped by 6 bases and J by 5 bases, with 8 bases between them. The germline CDR1 and CDR2 sequences are MNHEY and SVGAGI. The length of the CDR3 is 12 residues. This CDR3 reads CASRQGDQPQHF. The DNA of the CDR3 is TGTGCCAGCAGACAGGGTGATCAGCCCCAGCATTTT.

This clone was counted ten times or more. The chain is built from TRBV9 and TRBJ2-5; no clear D gene. V lost 1 base to trimming and J lost 5 bases, with 6 bases between them. Germline lookup yields CDR1 SGDLS and CDR2 YYNGEE. This CDR3 is 12 amino acids long. CDR3 residues: CASSVLDETQYF. DNA of the CDR3: TGTGCCAGCAGCGTATTGGACGAGACCCAGTACTTC.

The chain combines TRBV4-2 with TRBJ2-7, with 8 bases that match TRBD2. CDR3 length: 15 residues. V trimming: 2 bases; J trimming: 3 bases; junction bases outside the gene matches: 6. CDR1 is LGHNA and CDR2 is YNFKEQ in the germline V gene. The CDR3 sequence is CASSQTTSGYYEQYF. CDR3 DNA: TGTGCCAGCAGCCAAACCACTAGCGGCTACTACGAGCAGTACTTC.

The chain is built from TRBV6-5 and TRBJ2-7, with D possibly TRBD1 on 6 matching bases. CDR3 length: 11 residues. The V end lost 4 bases, the J end lost 6 bases, and 7 bases lay between the germline ends. CDR1 is MNHEY, CDR2 SVGAGI, per germline. CDR3 bases: TGTGCCAGCAGTTCAGGGGTCGAGCAGTACGTC. Protein sequence: CASSSGVEQYV.

The chain links TRBV19 to TRBJ2-5, with a weak D call TRBD2 (6 bases). The V and J ends lost 1 base and 0 bases respectively, with 9 bases between them. The CDR3 extends over 15 amino acids. Per the germline V gene, CDR1 is LNHDA and CDR2 is SQIVND (reference sequence). The CDR3 DNA follows: TGTGCCAGTAGTATAGGCCTAGCGAACCAAGAGACCCAGTACTTC. It codes for CASSIGLANQETQYF.

The genes are TRBV2 and TRBJ2-3; D is undetermined. Germline-derived CDR1 and CDR2 are SNHLY and FYNNEI. The CDR3 has 15 residues. The germline V and J ends were trimmed by 6 bases and 2 bases, with 15 bases remaining between them. Here the CDR3 reads CASRVLRALTDTQYF. For the CDR3, the DNA is TGTGCCAGCAGGGTATTGCGTGCCCTCACAGATACGCAGTATTTT.

This clone was counted a few times. DNA for the CDR3: TGTGCCAGCAGCTTTACGAGACTAGCGACCCGCCACGAGCAGTACTTC. This gives the protein CASSFTRLATRHEQYF. The rearrangement joins TRBV7-8 to TRBJ2-7, with TRBD2 matching 8 bases. The length of the CDR3 is 16 residues. V gave up 3 bases and J gave up 5 bases; unmatched junction bases: 12. Germline V gene sequence: CDR1 SGHVS, CDR2 FQNEAQ.

V is TRBV2 and J is TRBJ2-7; D remains unclear. The CDR3 extends over 15 amino acids. CDR1 and CDR2 (germline): SNHLY, FYNNEI. Trimming cost V 2 bases and J 0 bases, with 11 bases left between them. CDR3 DNA sequence: TGTGCCAGCAGTGAACGCTGGGAACCCTCCTACGAGCAGTACTTC. As protein: CASSERWEPSYEQYF.

The chain employs TRBV29-1 and TRBJ2-7, with 7 bases lining up with TRBD1. J was trimmed by 1 base and V by 6 bases; bases with no gene match: 3. CDR1 SQVTM and CDR2 ANQGSEA come from the germline V gene. CDR3 length: 12 amino acids. CDR3 sequence (DNA): TGCAGCGTATCGACAGGGTCCTACGAGCAGTACTTC. Translated: CSVSTGSYEQYF.

The J gene is TRBJ2-5, the V gene TRBV9, with 14 bases that match TRBD2. This CDR3 contains 16 residues. Germline V CDR1 and CDR2: SGDLS, YYNGEE. Trimming removed 0 bases from V and 5 bases from J; junction bases left unmatched: 3. The CDR3 protein is CASSVGLAGGPETQYF. The CDR3, as DNA: TGTGCCAGCAGCGTAGGACTAGCGGGAGGGCCCGAGACCCAGTACTTC.

The rearrangement joins TRBV7-7 to TRBJ2-5; possibly TRBD1 or TRBD2 for D (6 bases each). The germline gives CDR1 SSHAT, CDR2 FNYEAQ (reference sequence). V was trimmed by 1 base and J by 5 bases, leaving 11 bases between them. This CDR3 has 14 residues. Written as DNA, the CDR3 is TGTGCCAGCAGCTTAGACGGGGGCGGGGAGACCCAGTACTTC. Translating it yields CASSLDGGGETQYF.

V usage is TRBV5-1 and J usage is TRBJ1-5; 7 bases map to TRBD1. The V and J ends lost 0 bases and 4 bases, in that order; junction bases with no gene match: 4. The CDR3 extends over 15 amino acids. Looked up from germline, CDR1 is SGHRS and CDR2 is YFSETQ. The CDR3 DNA sequence: TGCGCCAGCAGCTTGGACCTGACAGGGAATCAGCCCCAGCATTTT. Its translation is CASSLDLTGNQPQHF.